These T cell receptor beta chains were read from a single sample in a study of tumor and adjacent non-tumor tissue in lung cancer. TCRdb reanalysed the multiplex PCR reads using MiXCR and keeps one entry per CDR3 protein. The sample records some 77,000 distinct CDR3 sequences, about two thirds being singletons. The sequenced sample consisted of lung tumor tissue. These receptors were obtained from a woman in her 70s with non-small cell lung cancer. Each CDR3 is given with its conserved first and last residue. The order of the fields is J gene, V gene, CDR3 protein.

J gene: TRBJ2-3; V gene: TRBV10-3; CDR3 protein: CAISEGSGRAIGTDTQYF
J gene: TRBJ1-4; V gene: TRBV12-3/TRBV12-4; CDR3 protein: CAGKLSKGLFF
J gene: TRBJ2-2; V gene: TRBV6-5; CDR3 protein: CASQGVRSDTGEPFF
J gene: TRBJ2-7; V gene: TRBV10-1; CDR3 protein: CANSEWQGTSKQYF
J gene: TRBJ1-1; V gene: TRBV29-1; CDR3 protein: CSVVPLAGPTETFF
J gene: TRBJ2-1; V gene: TRBV20-1; CDR3 protein: CSAREEGLAEYNEQLF
J gene: TRBJ1-2; V gene: TRBV6-5; CDR3 protein: CASSFLRDGINYGYTF
J gene: TRBJ2-1; V gene: TRBV11-1; CDR3 protein: CASSLAIASLYNEQFF
J gene: TRBJ2-1; V gene: TRBV5-6; CDR3 protein: CTSSLDWLGGRGNEQFF
J gene: TRBJ2-4; V gene: TRBV19; CDR3 protein: CASSTRERDIQYF
J gene: TRBJ2-2; V gene: TRBV9; CDR3 protein: CASSVDWNTGELFF
J gene: TRBJ2-3; V gene: TRBV10-2; CDR3 protein: CANRAASSEGRDTQYF
J gene: TRBJ2-5; V gene: TRBV29-1; CDR3 protein: CSAEDGAGETQYF
J gene: TRBJ2-3; V gene: TRBV12-3/TRBV12-4; CDR3 protein: CAASGTTDTHYF
J gene: TRBJ2-5; V gene: TRBV7-9; CDR3 protein: CASSPRCQNQETQNF
J gene: TRBJ2-3; V gene: TRBV4-1; CDR3 protein: CASSQTRLTGPSDIQYF
J gene: TRBJ2-7; V gene: TRBV29-1; CDR3 protein: CSVLRGGQGTYEQCF
J gene: TRBJ2-5; V gene: TRBV6-5; CDR3 protein: CASSPNWGEGRETQNF
J gene: TRBJ1-3; V gene: TRBV7-8; CDR3 protein: CANSLGVTGNTIYF
J gene: TRBJ1-2; V gene: TRBV5-5; CDR3 protein: CASSRETMDNYGYTF
J gene: TRBJ2-1; V gene: TRBV10-3; CDR3 protein: CGISGGQGAVNNEQFF
J gene: TRBJ2-7; V gene: TRBV13; CDR3 protein: CTSSFGTSGDSYEQCF
J gene: TRBJ2-3; V gene: TRBV10-1; CDR3 protein: CASSGRGGADTQYF
J gene: TRBJ2-1; V gene: TRBV4-2; CDR3 protein: CASSRAAGGGEQFF
J gene: TRBJ2-6; V gene: TRBV4-2; CDR3 protein: CASSPNEGRGANVLTF
J gene: TRBJ1-1; V gene: TRBV6-1; CDR3 protein: CASSELQGTTDAFF
J gene: TRBJ2-1; V gene: TRBV6-6; CDR3 protein: CASSNSTGRSYDEQFF
J gene: TRBJ2-7; V gene: TRBV6-5; CDR3 protein: CASSPEAVRFEQYF
J gene: TRBJ2-1; V gene: TRBV5-4; CDR3 protein: CVSSSDDNEQFF
J gene: TRBJ1-6; V gene: TRBV6-5; CDR3 protein: CVSSYPPETTDSPLHF
J gene: TRBJ1-4; V gene: TRBV2; CDR3 protein: CASSENRFAHGEKLFF
J gene: TRBJ1-1; V gene: TRBV29-1; CDR3 protein: CSVPTRTHETFF
J gene: TRBJ2-5; V gene: TRBV29-1; CDR3 protein: CSVVAAVGWEAQYF
J gene: TRBJ1-5; V gene: TRBV10-3; CDR3 protein: CVISQGLGQGERQPHHF
J gene: TRBJ1-4; V gene: TRBV5-1; CDR3 protein: CASSFRDGEDEKLFF
J gene: TRBJ2-5; V gene: TRBV28; CDR3 protein: CASRGETQYF
J gene: TRBJ2-1; V gene: TRBV11-2; CDR3 protein: CASSYVAGGSYEQFF
J gene: TRBJ1-4; V gene: TRBV29-1; CDR3 protein: CSVDYSAIGREKLFF
J gene: TRBJ2-1; V gene: TRBV29-1; CDR3 protein: CSADGDGYERFF
J gene: TRBJ2-7; V gene: TRBV29-1; CDR3 protein: CNADSGSWGNEQYF
J gene: TRBJ1-2; V gene: TRBV7-8; CDR3 protein: CASRIVASYGYTF
J gene: TRBJ2-1; V gene: TRBV11-3; CDR3 protein: CASSLDGAGGFHEQFF
J gene: TRBJ2-1; V gene: TRBV29-1; CDR3 protein: CSTSGLNNEQFF
J gene: TRBJ2-1; V gene: TRBV11-2; CDR3 protein: CVSSPEGGRNNEQFF
J gene: TRBJ1-1; V gene: TRBV4-2; CDR3 protein: CASSQGDIMKTEAFF
J gene: TRBJ2-1; V gene: TRBV10-3; CDR3 protein: CAISVERESNNEQFF
J gene: TRBJ2-5; V gene: TRBV20-1; CDR3 protein: CSARDRGRLAGEETQYF
J gene: TRBJ1-2; V gene: TRBV5-4; CDR3 protein: CASSSQTGVRSYGYTF
J gene: TRBJ2-2; V gene: TRBV10-2; CDR3 protein: CADLTEGLTTGELFF